This entry features one TCR beta chain sequence. Its cognate antigen is unknown. Generated by immunoSEQ multiplex PCR, the TCRdb table keeps only in-frame clones and is missing some. This repertoire shows tens of thousands of clones, about 77% found once; its top ten account for roughly 6%. The data originate from a study of vaccination effects on CD4 cells after COVID-19. Pools of viral peptides were used by the ViraFEST assay to expand antigen-specific CD4+ T cells ahead of sequencing. Culture proceeded for 10 days, and CD4+ T cells were then isolated. SARS-CoV-2 infection was confirmed by PCR in the person between March and December 2020. Trimming left V 5 bases short and J 1 base short, with 9 bases between. The CDR3 runs 14 residues. Germline CDR1 is MNHEY and CDR2 is SVGAGI.

The origin of this receptor is a human donor who had a prior SARS-CoV-2 infection. This rearrangement joins TRBV6-5 to TRBJ1-5, with unresolved D. The specimen was CD4+ T cells from PBMCs cultured with HIV peptides, collected before COVID-19 vaccination. The subset was: HIV-1 Nef peptide pool negative control/reference culture. The CDR3 loop reads CASSTALSNQPQHF. The CDR3, as DNA: TGTGCCAGCAGTACGGCACTAAGCAATCAGCCCCAGCATTTT.